A single T cell receptor (beta chain) is shown here with its context. The data are from a study of blood T cell repertoires in COVID-19. Study information: The cDNA or gDNA used as material had been derived from T cells, B-cell-depleted T cells, or PBMCs.

Germline loops: CDR1 LGHDT, CDR2 YNNKEL (reference sequence). This CDR3 contains 15 residues. Deletions cut 5 bases from V and 8 bases from J, with 19 bases between. Authors' processing steps: Amplification with reference gene primers provided the estimates of nucleated cell counts. Here immunoSEQ multiplex PCR was the method, and the copy in TCRdb shows in-frame clones only, minus some. Clone size and the V and J calls come from that table; the DNA yielded D and trimming. In the table there are some 220,000 clones, roughly nine tenths of which are singletons. The chain employs TRBV3-1 (or the pseudogene TRBV3-2) and TRBJ2-4; D is ambiguous. This TCR was sampled from a woman aged 18-30 years who had recovered from COVID-19. Sequencing was done on a sample of peripheral blood. This CDR3 is CASSSRRLRGDIQYF. CDR3 DNA: TGTGCCAGCAGCTCAAGACGACTTCGTGGAGACATTCAGTACTTC.